The 6 T cell receptor beta chains below all came from one sample that was sequenced in a study of T cell repertoires in cytomegalovirus infection. TCRdb called the reads again in MiXCR, with one record for every CDR3 protein. This sample has 120,000 to 150,000 distinct CDR3 sequences; 5% to 6.5% occur once, and the top ten carry under 20%. Sequenced input: PBMCs. The receptors shown here come from a human donor in good health (CMV status not recorded). Some clones in this sample may be carry-over from other donors' samples.

There are many counts of this clonotype. This sequence joins TRBV7-9 and TRBJ2-5; maybe TRBD1 (5 bases). V lost 3 bases and J 3 bases, leaving 8 bases between the germline ends. Germline V gene sequence: CDR1 SEHNR, CDR2 FQNEAQ (reference sequence). The CDR3 sequence is 13 residues long. CDR3 DNA: TGTGCCAGCAGCTTGGCAGGGAAAGAGACCCAGTACTTC. This codes for CASSLAGKETQYF.

Ten or more counts support this clonotype. This chain connects TRBV29-1 to TRBJ2-6; D unclear. V lost 3 bases, J lost 0 bases, and 12 bases lay in between. The CDR3 runs to 16 residues. Germline-derived CDR1 and CDR2 are SQVTM and ANQGSEA. CDR3 sequence reads: CSVDEDLNSGANVLTF. The CDR3 nucleotides are TGCAGCGTTGATGAGGATCTGAACTCTGGGGCCAACGTCCTGACTTTC.

In its sample, this clonotype was seen many times. This chain links TRBV5-6 with TRBJ2-3; D perhaps matches TRBD1 (6 bases). V lost 4 bases, J lost 2 bases, and 11 bases lay in between. This CDR3 is 14 amino acids long. The germline V gene encodes CDR1 SGHDT and CDR2 YYEEEE. The CDR3 protein is CASSTGQHTDTQYF. DNA for the CDR3: TGTGCCAGCAGCACCGGACAGCACACAGATACGCAGTATTTT.

The V gene is TRBV7-2, the J gene TRBJ2-7; 10 bases match TRBD2. The CDR3 is 15 amino acids. Per germline, CDR1 SGHTA and CDR2 FQGNSA. With V trimmed by 2 bases and J by 1 base, 2 bases remained unmatched. As DNA, the CDR3 is TGTGCCAGCAGCTTAAGCGGGGGGGAATCCTACGAGCAGTACTTC. Translated: CASSLSGGESYEQYF.

There are many counts of this clonotype. J is TRBJ2-3 and V is TRBV4-3; D is perhaps TRBD2 (5 bases). The V gene's germline CDR1 is LGHNA and CDR2 YSLEER. The CDR3 covers 17 residues. V was cut by 3 bases and J by 1 base, with 17 bases left in between. The chain's CDR3 is CASSHHGRRSGTDTQYF. The CDR3 coding sequence is TGCGCCAGCAGCCACCATGGGCGGAGGTCGGGCACAGATACGCAGTATTTT.

In this sample, this clonotype turned up many times. The chain couples TRBV19 to TRBJ2-7; a possible D gene is TRBD2 (6 bases). CDR1 and CDR2 from the germline V gene are LNHDA and SQIVND (reference sequence). This CDR3 has 13 residues. The ends were cut back, 4 bases at V and 3 bases at J, with 10 bases in the middle. The CDR3 loop reads CASSNPGSYEQYF. The CDR3 nucleotides are TGTGCCAGTAGTAACCCCGGGAGCTACGAGCAGTACTTC.